Shown below are 30 T cell receptor beta chains from a single sample sequenced in a study of beta chain features in type 1 diabetes. The sequenced template was cDNA made from the entire isolated RNA. TCRdb's copy holds only in-frame clones and misses some; the assay was immunoSEQ multiplex PCR. The table includes hundreds of thousands of clones, around a sixth detected once. Specimen: naive CD4+ T cells from blood. These receptors were obtained from a man in his late teens or twenties in good health.

This chain's CDR3 is CASSPKGQNTQYF. In DNA form, the CDR3 reads TGTGCCAGCTCACCAAAGGGACAGAATACGCAGTATTTT. This rearrangement joins TRBV18 to TRBJ2-3; 7 bases align to TRBD1. This CDR3 spans 13 amino acids. The V and J ends lost 2 bases and 7 bases, in that order; junction bases with no gene match: 3. CDR1 is KGHSH and CDR2 is LQKENI in the germline V gene. Full variable domain (missing parts from reference TRBV18 and TRBJ2-3): NAGVMQNPRHLVRRRGQEARLRCSPMKGHSHVYWYRQLPEEGLKFMVYLQKENIIDESGMPKERFSAEFPKEGPSILRIQQVVRGDSAAYFCASSPKGQNTQYFGPGTRLTVL.

This clone was seen a few times. The chain links TRBV5-4 to TRBJ2-3; possible D gene TRBD1, 6 bases. This CDR3 spans 14 amino acids. CDR1 is SGHNT, CDR2 YYREEE, per germline (reference sequence). V gave up 2 bases and J gave up 6 bases, with 13 bases separating them. The CDR3, as DNA: TGTGCCAGCAGCTTACAGGGACCCGCCGATACGCAGTATTTT. It is translated as CASSLQGPADTQYF.

In this sample, this clone turned up a few times. The chain combines TRBV15 with TRBJ2-5; 8 bases are shared with TRBD2. The CDR3 is 15 amino acids. The V gene end was trimmed by 0 bases and the J gene end by 4 bases; junction bases not matched to a gene: 4. Germline values: CDR1 LNHNV, CDR2 YYDKDF (reference sequence). CDR3 sequence reads: CATSRDRAGGETQYF. CDR3 DNA: TGTGCCACCAGCAGAGATCGGGCGGGAGGAGAGACCCAGTACTTC.

V gene TRBV27 combines with J gene TRBJ2-2; 11 nucleotides align to TRBD2. V was pared by 8 bases and J by 0 bases, with 8 bases of the junction left unmatched. Germline CDR1 MNHEY, CDR2 SMNVEV (reference sequence). The CDR3 is made up of 17 amino acids. Here the CDR3 reads CASGRPGLAANTGELFF. The CDR3 nucleotides are TGTGCCAGCGGCAGACCGGGACTAGCGGCGAACACCGGGGAGCTGTTTTTT.

The V and J genes are TRBV6-5 and TRBJ2-5; 9 bases agree with TRBD1. CDR3 length equals 13 residues. V was pared by 8 bases and J by 5 bases, with 6 bases of the junction left unmatched. Germline V gene lookup returns CDR1 MNHEY and CDR2 SVGAGI. DNA of the CDR3: TGTGCCAGCCGAACAGGGGGCGGGGAGACCCAGTACTTC. Its translation: CASRTGGGETQYF.

The V call is TRBV6-5, the J call TRBJ2-3, with 7 bases lining up with TRBD2. Germline CDR1 and CDR2: MNHEY and SVGAGI. The V and J ends lost 5 bases and 6 bases, in that order; junction bases with no gene match: 8. The CDR3 has 14 residues. The CDR3 region has the DNA TGTGCCAGCAGTCAACGGGGGGAGCGGGATACGCAGTATTTT. Residues: CASSQRGERDTQYF.

This clone came up a few times. The J gene is TRBJ2-2, the V gene TRBV7-9, with 10 bases that match TRBD1. J gave up 6 bases and V 6 bases, and 7 bases lay outside the gene matches. Germline CDR1 and CDR2: SEHNR and FQNEAQ (reference sequence). The CDR3 is 15 residues long. CDR3 in amino acids: CASSWDRGIAGELFF. The CDR3 bases are TGTGCCAGCAGTTGGGACAGGGGCATTGCCGGGGAGCTGTTTTTT.

The chain has TRBV10-3 and TRBJ1-6, with TRBD1 matching over 7 bases. This CDR3 is 14 amino acids long. The germline V gene has CDR1 ENHRY and CDR2 SYGVKD. Trimming removed 11 bases from V and 2 bases from J; junction bases left unmatched: 6. The CDR3 DNA is TGTGCCGCTTCCGACAGGGCCTATAATTCACCCCTCCACTTT. Translation gives CAASDRAYNSPLHF.

This clone was counted between two and nine times. V gene TRBV2 combines with J gene TRBJ1-3, with D maybe TRBD1 (5 bases). With 0 bases removed from V and 3 bases from J, the gap between germline ends came to 9 bases. There are 15 residues in the CDR3. Germline loops: CDR1 SNHLY, CDR2 FYNNEI. The CDR3 region has the DNA TGTGCCAGCAGTGAAGCCAGGGTGTATGGAAACACCATATATTTT. Residues: CASSEARVYGNTIYF.

This clone was picked up a small number of times. CDR3 nucleotide sequence: TGTGCCAGCAGTGGGGGGACAGGGGGCGCTCCTGGGGCCAACGTCCTGACTTTC. This sequence encodes CASSGGTGGAPGANVLTF. The chain joins TRBV25-1 to TRBJ2-6; 12 bases are shared with TRBD1. The germline V gene encodes CDR1 MGHDK and CDR2 SYGVNS. This CDR3 has 18 residues. J lost 2 bases, V lost 4 bases, and 6 bases had no gene match.

This clone appeared a few times. The J gene is TRBJ1-1, the V gene TRBV25-1; D possibly corresponds to TRBD1 (5 bases). With 2 bases removed from V and 1 base from J, the gap between germline ends came to 11 bases. Germline V gives CDR1 MGHDK, CDR2 SYGVNS. This CDR3 region has 15 residues. In DNA form, the CDR3 reads TGTGCCAGCAGTGAAGCAGGGACGGGGAACACTGAAGCTTTCTTT. It codes for CASSEAGTGNTEAFF.

CDR3 nucleotide sequence: TGTGCCAGCAGTTCTGGACAGGGCTCCGAGCAGTACTTC. Translating it yields CASSSGQGSEQYF. V and J are TRBV28 and TRBJ2-7; 8 nucleotides agree with TRBD1. J was trimmed by 6 bases and V by 4 bases; bases with no gene match: 5. The CDR3 covers 13 residues. Germline V CDR1 and CDR2: MDHEN, SYDVKM.

This clone has just a few counts. The rearrangement uses TRBV4-3 and TRBJ2-7; D is possibly TRBD1 (5 bases). CDR1 is LGHNA, CDR2 YSLEER, per germline. CDR3 size: 14 residues. V shed 1 base and J shed 7 bases, with 14 bases lying between them. CDR3 sequence (DNA): TGCGCCAGCAGCCAAGCGGAAGGGGTCGGGGAGCAGTACTTC. It is translated as CASSQAEGVGEQYF.

This clone was observed a few times. The CDR3 DNA follows: TGTGCCATCAGTGAGGGGACTAGCGGAAGCTCCTACAATGAGCAGTTCTTC. It yields the protein CAISEGTSGSSYNEQFF. The chain has TRBV10-3 and TRBJ2-1; TRBD2 agrees at 11 bases. There are 17 residues in the CDR3. The germline V gene encodes CDR1 ENHRY and CDR2 SYGVKD. V trimming: 2 bases; J trimming: 0 bases; junction bases outside the gene matches: 3.

This chain connects TRBV5-1 to TRBJ1-5; D may be TRBD1 (5 bases). CDR3 size: 15 residues. Trimming stripped 0 bases from V and 3 bases from J, with 10 bases between. Germline-derived CDR1 and CDR2 are SGHRS and YFSETQ. DNA of the CDR3: TGCGCCAGCAGCTTGGTGGGGGGACCCAATCAGCCCCAGCATTTT. Translating gives CASSLVGGPNQPQHF.

This clone was counted between two and nine times. The gene calls are TRBV29-1 and TRBJ2-1, with TRBD2 matching 7 bases. This CDR3 is built from 18 residues. Trimming took 4 bases from V and 0 from J; bases not matched to a gene: 15. Germline lookup yields CDR1 SQVTM and CDR2 ANQGSEA. As DNA, the CDR3 is TGCAGCGTTGGGGGTGCAAGGTGGGAGGGGAGCTCCTACAATGAGCAGTTCTTC. Amino acids: CSVGGARWEGSSYNEQFF.

The chain recombines TRBV27 with TRBJ1-1, with D unresolved. V lost 5 bases and J 6 bases, leaving 19 bases between the germline ends. The CDR3 extends over 15 amino acids. CDR1 is MNHEY, CDR2 SMNVEV, per germline (reference sequence). This chain's CDR3 is CASSPWSPSAAEAFF. The DNA of the CDR3 is TGTGCCAGCAGTCCCTGGTCCCCCTCCGCGGCTGAAGCTTTCTTT.

Only a few counts were recorded for this clone. The rearrangement joins TRBV5-1 to TRBJ2-1; 8 nucleotides match TRBD2. The CDR3 is 15 residues long. From germline, CDR1 is SGHRS and CDR2 YFSETQ. Trimming took 4 bases from V and 3 from J; bases not matched to a gene: 6. The CDR3 sequence is CASSEGGRIYNEQFF. CDR3 sequence (DNA): TGCGCCAGCAGCGAGGGCGGGAGGATCTACAATGAGCAGTTCTTC. Full variable domain (remainder filled in from reference TRBV5-1 and TRBJ2-1): KAGVTQTPRYLIKTRGQQVTLSCSPISGHRSVSWYQQTPGQGLQFLFEYFSETQRNKGNFPGRFSGRQFSNSRSEMNVSTLELGDSALYLCASSEGGRIYNEQFFGPGTRLTVL.

This clone has only a few counts. The chain is built from TRBV15 and TRBJ1-5, with D uncertain. The V gene lost 1 base and the J gene lost 5 bases, with 6 bases spanning the gap. Per germline, CDR1 LNHNV and CDR2 YYDKDF (reference sequence). This CDR3 is 13 amino acids long. As DNA, the CDR3 is TGTGCCACCAGCAGAGTTCCCGATCAGCCCCAGCATTTT. This encodes CATSRVPDQPQHF.

The CDR3, as DNA: TGTGCCAGCAGCTTCCGTACCTCGGGGGGTACGAACACTGAAGCTTTCTTT. Protein sequence: CASSFRTSGGTNTEAFF. The chain links TRBV7-6 to TRBJ1-1; D might be TRBD1 (5 bases). The length of the CDR3 is 17 residues. Trimming removed 3 bases from V and 1 base from J, with 18 bases in between. Germline assignment: CDR1 SGHVS and CDR2 FNYEAQ.

This clone was recorded a few times. V and J are TRBV18 and TRBJ2-7; 7 nucleotides agree with TRBD2. Unmatched junction bases numbered 14, after V lost 6 bases and J lost 6 bases. The CDR3 is 15 residues long. Per the germline V gene, CDR1 is KGHSH and CDR2 is LQKENI. The CDR3 region has the DNA TGTGCCAGCTCTCTTCATGGCGGGAGTCTTTCCGAGCAGTACTTC. This translates into CASSLHGGSLSEQYF.

This clone was detected only a few times. This chain joins TRBV28 and TRBJ2-5, with TRBD1 matching 10 bases. Germline CDR1 is MDHEN and CDR2 is SYDVKM. This CDR3 comprises 15 residues. The J segment lost 5 bases and the V segment lost 6 bases, leaving 9 bases of the junction unmatched. CDR3 residues: CASSPWDRGLETQYF. Written as DNA, the CDR3 is TGTGCCAGCAGCCCCTGGGACAGGGGCTTGGAGACCCAGTACTTC.

This clone has just a few counts. The genes are TRBV10-3 and TRBJ2-1; TRBD1 matches at 11 bases. The CDR3 runs to 15 residues. In germline, CDR1 is ENHRY, CDR2 SYGVKD. The ends lost 6 bases at V and 10 bases at J; junction bases unmatched: 11. CDR3 amino acids: CAIRRGTGGLPEQFF. CDR3 DNA: TGTGCCATCAGGAGGGGGACAGGGGGTTTGCCGGAGCAGTTCTTC.

This clone came up a few times. The chain employs TRBV6-5 and TRBJ1-1; the D gene is possibly TRBD1 (6 bases). Trimming stripped 2 bases from V and 3 bases from J, with 13 bases between. Germline V gene sequence: CDR1 MNHEY, CDR2 SVGAGI. CDR3 size: 15 residues. The chain's CDR3 is CASSYEGVRYTEAFF. The CDR3 DNA reads as TGTGCCAGCAGTTACGAGGGGGTAAGGTACACTGAAGCTTTCTTT.

This clone was detected a few times. V usage is TRBV28 and J usage is TRBJ1-5, with unresolved D. Germline values: CDR1 MDHEN, CDR2 SYDVKM. V was cut by 5 bases and J by 1 base, with 9 bases left in between. CDR3 length equals 14 residues. CDR3 sequence reads: CASSLQRSNQPQHF. The CDR3 coding sequence is TGTGCCAGCAGTCTCCAGAGGAGCAATCAGCCCCAGCATTTT.

In its sample, this clone was seen a few times. V usage is TRBV7-9 and J usage is TRBJ1-5, with 8 bases matching TRBD1. Trimming removed 5 bases from V and 3 bases from J; junction bases left unmatched: 6. Per germline, CDR1 SEHNR and CDR2 FQNEAQ (reference sequence). The CDR3 covers 15 residues. CDR3 sequence: CASSASGQVNQPQHF. In DNA, the CDR3 is TGTGCCAGCAGCGCATCGGGACAGGTCAATCAGCCCCAGCATTTT.

This clone was picked up a small number of times. At one end, the junction sequence differs from germline, possibly due to a read error. The V call is TRBV5-1, the J call TRBJ2-3; unclear D gene. This CDR3 is built from 12 residues. Germline V gene lookup returns CDR1 SGHRS and CDR2 YFSETQ. The CDR3 DNA sequence: TGCGCCAGCAGCTTGGACACACCGCCGAAAGAATTT. The encoded protein is CASSLDTPPKEF. Using reference TRBV5-1 and TRBJ2-3 for the parts outside the CDR3, the full variable domain is KAGVTQTPRYLIKTRGQQVTLSCSPISGHRSVSWYQQTPGQGLQFLFEYFSETQRNKGNFPGRFSGRQFSNSRSEMNVSTLELGDSALYLCASSLDTPPKEFGPGTRLTVL.

In nucleotides, the CDR3 is TGTGCCAGCATCCTCACAGGGGGCACTGAAGCTTTCTTT. As protein: CASILTGGTEAFF. The V and J genes are TRBV13 and TRBJ1-1; TRBD1 matches 8 bases. J lost 4 bases, V lost 7 bases, and 5 bases had no gene match. Germline assignment: CDR1 PRHDT and CDR2 FYEKMQ (reference sequence). The CDR3 totals 13 residues.

This clone has only a few counts. The CDR3 here is CASSLGWQETQYF. CDR3 nucleotide sequence: TGTGCCAGCAGCTTAGGTTGGCAAGAGACCCAGTACTTC. The chain joins TRBV7-2 to TRBJ2-5; D call uncertain. This CDR3 is 13 amino acids long. Trimming took 1 base from V and 2 from J, leaving 5 bases between them. Germline CDR1 and CDR2: SGHTA and FQGNSA.

The chain uses TRBV5-4 and TRBJ2-6; D gene uncertain. CDR1 SGHNT and CDR2 YYREEE come from the germline V gene (reference sequence). This CDR3 spans 16 amino acids. Trimming took 1 base from V and 2 from J, leaving 10 bases between them. CDR3 nucleotide sequence: TGTGCCAGCAGCTTGTTTTTGGCGACTGGGGCCAACGTCCTGACTTTC. Translation: CASSLFLATGANVLTF.